A selection of T cell receptor beta chains follows, all from one sample in a study of T cell responses to AZD1222 COVID-19 vaccine. Method: immunoSEQ multiplex PCR; TCRdb's copy keeps in-frame clones and lacks some. The data hold 150,000 to 200,000 clones, with 88% observed a single time. The sequences come from peripheral blood, collected 28 days after the second AZD1222 dose. The source is an adult who received the AZD1222 COVID-19 vaccine. CDR3s include the opening cysteine and the closing phenylalanine or tryptophan. Clone size appears in some rows only: once, few, many, or a class for an expanded clone.

J gene	V gene	clone size	CDR3 protein
TRBJ1-6	TRBV19	once	CASSILQELNSPLHF
TRBJ2-6	TRBV14	NA	CASSHSNRASGANVLTF
TRBJ2-1	TRBV7-9	NA	CASSAQGPTGYNEQFF
TRBJ1-2	TRBV3-1/TRBV3-2	NA	CASSQDRSPLSYGYTF
TRBJ1-6	TRBV5-4	few	CASSLLTGSGSPLHF
TRBJ2-7	TRBV28	NA	CASSPLGQGGSYEQYF
TRBJ2-5	TRBV5-1	once	CASSLASGGVQETQYF
TRBJ1-1	TRBV11-3	NA	CASSLGQGTEAFF
TRBJ1-6	TRBV6-1	NA	CASSEVWGKSPLHF
TRBJ2-2	TRBV9	once	CASSTGTSATGELFF
TRBJ1-5	TRBV19	NA	CASRGGQANQPQHF
TRBJ1-2	TRBV7-5	NA	CARSLNRPNYGYTF
TRBJ1-5	TRBV5-1	NA	CASSLTGGNQPQHF
TRBJ1-6	TRBV6-1	NA	CASSELTGGNSPLHF
TRBJ2-1	TRBV7-3	NA	CASSSAAGTYNEQFF
TRBJ2-1	TRBV7-2	NA	CASSHGQGPYNEQFF
TRBJ2-3	TRBV30	once	CAWTPGLATDTQYF
TRBJ2-2	TRBV30	NA	CAWVSGGAPNTGELFF
TRBJ2-1	TRBV4-2	NA	CASSQETSWGNEQFF
TRBJ2-3	TRBV30	NA	CAWSVLTLTDTQYF
TRBJ1-1	TRBV25-1	NA	CASRRDGLNTEAFF
TRBJ1-2	TRBV7-2	NA	CASSPAHRERYGYTF
TRBJ2-7	TRBV3-1/TRBV3-2	NA	CASRASSYEQYF
TRBJ1-2	TRBV28	NA	CASSLGSGTGGYGYTF
TRBJ1-1	TRBV9	NA	CASSVVGGSEAFF
TRBJ2-7	TRBV11-2	NA	CASSFPSGGAYEQYF
TRBJ2-3	TRBV4-2	NA	CASSQDLRGPDKRGGGDTQYF
TRBJ2-1	TRBV19	NA	CASSILTFPTYNEQFF
TRBJ1-4	TRBV11-1	NA	CASSLAYQGADNEKLFF